Below, 28 T cell receptor beta chains from the same sample are listed, as sequenced in a study of T cell responses to AZD1222 COVID-19 vaccine. The repertoire was sequenced with immunoSEQ multiplex PCR; TCRdb's copy has only in-frame clones and lacks some. Of 100,000 to 150,000 clones in the sample, 94% were seen once. Here the sequenced sample was peripheral blood, taken on day 0 of AZD1222 vaccination. The receptors derive from an adult in good health.

CDR3 in amino acids: CASSEPSGIDTQYF. As DNA, the CDR3 is TGTGCCAGCAGTGAACCTAGCGGGATAGATACGCAGTATTTT. This chain joins TRBV25-1 and TRBJ2-3; 9 bases line up with TRBD2. The CDR3 is 14 amino acids. Germline CDR1 is MGHDK and CDR2 is SYGVNS. Trimming took 2 bases from V and 5 from J; bases not matched to a gene: 2.

This sequence joins TRBV7-2 and TRBJ2-7; a possible D gene is TRBD2 (5 bases). V was clipped by 4 bases and J by 5 bases, with 12 bases between them. Germline CDR1 and CDR2: SGHTA and FQGNSA. The CDR3 is 13 residues long. In nucleotides, the CDR3 is TGTGCCAGCAGCTCCTTCACTAGTGACGAGCAGTACTTC. Translating gives CASSSFTSDEQYF.

The V call is TRBV6-2 or TRBV6-3, the J call TRBJ2-5, with 7 bases identical to TRBD1. CDR3 length: 15 residues. Trimming took 0 bases from V and 2 from J; bases not matched to a gene: 3. Germline-derived CDR1 and CDR2 are MNHEY and SVGEGT. CDR3: CASSYSSRGQETQYF. CDR3 DNA sequence: TGTGCCAGCAGTTACTCCTCCAGGGGGCAAGAGACCCAGTACTTC.

This rearrangement joins TRBV6-6 to TRBJ2-7; no clear D. Per the germline V gene, CDR1 is MNHNY and CDR2 is SVGAGI (reference sequence). The CDR3 length is 13 residues. V was cut by 4 bases and J by 5 bases, with 12 bases left in between. The CDR3 sequence: CASSSLPRNEQYF. CDR3 nucleotide sequence: TGTGCCAGCAGTTCGCTTCCCAGAAACGAGCAGTACTTC.

V usage is TRBV27 and J usage is TRBJ2-7; D possibly corresponds to TRBD1 (5 bases). The CDR3 loop spans 14 amino acids. Germline-derived CDR1 and CDR2 are MNHEY and SMNVEV (reference sequence). V lost 5 bases to trimming and J lost 0 bases, with 11 bases between them. CDR3 DNA sequence: TGTGCCAGCAGTCCTTCCGACAGCTCCTACGAGCAGTACTTC. Translated: CASSPSDSSYEQYF.

This chain joins TRBV18 and TRBJ1-5; D perhaps matches TRBD1 (6 bases). Germline lookup yields CDR1 KGHSH and CDR2 LQKENI. V was clipped by 0 bases and J by 7 bases, with 16 bases between them. The CDR3 spans 16 residues. This chain's CDR3 is CASSPPGGGLIQPQHF. The CDR3 DNA reads TGTGCCAGCTCACCACCGGGCGGGGGGCTGATACAGCCCCAGCATTTT. Full variable domain (outside the CDR3, taken from reference TRBV18 and TRBJ1-5): NAGVMQNPRHLVRRRGQEARLRCSPMKGHSHVYWYRQLPEEGLKFMVYLQKENIIDESGMPKERFSAEFPKEGPSILRIQQVVRGDSAAYFCASSPPGGGLIQPQHFGDGTRLSIL.

The CDR3 region is CASSQETGDTQYF. CDR3 bases: TGTGCCAGCAGCCAAGAAACGGGAGATACGCAGTATTTT. V gene TRBV4-2 combines with J gene TRBJ2-3; no clear D. CDR3 size: 13 residues. Trimming took off 0 bases at V and 5 bases at J, with 6 bases between the two ends. In germline, CDR1 is LGHNA, CDR2 YNFKEQ.

The CDR3 region has the DNA TGTGCCAGCAGCTTAAGAGGGCGCGGTAGTAATGAGCAGTTCTTC. Translated: CASSLRGRGSNEQFF. The chain couples TRBV11-2 to TRBJ2-1; D possibly corresponds to TRBD2 (5 bases). The CDR3 is 15 amino acids. Per the germline V gene, CDR1 is SGHAT and CDR2 is FQNNGV. Deletions cut 2 bases from V and 7 bases from J, with 15 bases between.

J is TRBJ2-5 and V is TRBV18; 8 nucleotides agree with TRBD2. There are 15 residues in the CDR3. The V and J ends lost 0 bases and 3 bases, in that order; junction bases with no gene match: 3. Germline assignment: CDR1 KGHSH and CDR2 LQKENI. The CDR3 DNA sequence: TGTGCCAGCTCACCACCGGGCGGGGGGAAAGAGACCCAGTACTTC. It is translated as CASSPPGGGKETQYF.

This chain links TRBV11-2 with TRBJ1-1; 7 nucleotides match TRBD1. Trimming took 4 bases from V and 1 from J; bases not matched to a gene: 6. This CDR3 spans 15 amino acids. Germline values: CDR1 SGHAT, CDR2 FQNNGV. The CDR3, as DNA: TGTGCCAGCAGCTCCCGGACAGGCTCGAACACTGAAGCTTTCTTT. It is translated as CASSSRTGSNTEAFF.

This chain joins TRBV27 and TRBJ2-7, with unresolved D. V lost 0 bases, J lost 2 bases, and 11 bases lay in between. Germline assignment: CDR1 MNHEY and CDR2 SMNVEV (reference sequence). This CDR3 is built from 15 residues. The CDR3, as DNA: TGTGCCAGCAGTTTATCAGGCAGACAAACCTACGAGCAGTACTTC. It encodes CASSLSGRQTYEQYF.

The chain uses TRBV18 and TRBJ1-2; 10 bases match TRBD1. Germline V lookup: CDR1 KGHSH, CDR2 LQKENI. The CDR3 runs to 16 residues. J was trimmed by 6 bases and V by 6 bases; bases with no gene match: 13. The CDR3 DNA sequence: TGTGCCAGCTCTTCCCGGGACAGGGGATACCCGGATGGCTACACCTTC. It specifies CASSSRDRGYPDGYTF. Based on the CDR3 plus reference TRBV18 and TRBJ1-2, the full variable domain is NAGVMQNPRHLVRRRGQEARLRCSPMKGHSHVYWYRQLPEEGLKFMVYLQKENIIDESGMPKERFSAEFPKEGPSILRIQQVVRGDSAAYFCASSSRDRGYPDGYTFGSGTRLTVV.

The chain recombines TRBV29-1 with TRBJ1-2, with 10 bases aligning to TRBD1. The ends lost 6 bases at V and 5 bases at J; junction bases unmatched: 3. This CDR3 comprises 12 residues. In germline, CDR1 is SQVTM, CDR2 ANQGSEA. This chain's CDR3 is CSVRTGGYGYTF. CDR3 DNA sequence: TGCAGCGTCCGGACAGGGGGATATGGCTACACCTTC.

The rearrangement joins TRBV27 to TRBJ2-7, with TRBD2 matching 7 bases. The CDR3 spans 14 residues. CDR1 and CDR2 from the germline V gene are MNHEY and SMNVEV (reference sequence). V trimming: 6 bases; J trimming: 2 bases; junction bases outside the gene matches: 7. Here the CDR3 reads CASSLRGIPYEQYF. The DNA for the CDR3 is TGTGCCAGCAGCCTGCGGGGGATTCCCTACGAGCAGTACTTC.

This chain links TRBV25-1 with TRBJ1-4, with TRBD1 as a possible D gene (6 bases). The V end lost 3 bases, the J end lost 7 bases, and 12 bases lay between the germline ends. The germline V gene encodes CDR1 MGHDK and CDR2 SYGVNS. The CDR3 is 14 amino acids. The CDR3 reads CASSEHRQAEKLFF. CDR3 in DNA: TGTGCCAGCAGTGAGCATCGACAGGCTGAAAAACTGTTTTTT.

J is TRBJ1-2 and V is TRBV29-1; D uncertain. The V gene lost 1 base and the J gene lost 3 bases, with 9 bases spanning the gap. Germline lookup yields CDR1 SQVTM and CDR2 ANQGSEA. The CDR3 is 13 amino acids. The CDR3 sequence is CSVEGLSDYGYTF. The CDR3 coding sequence is TGCAGCGTTGAAGGTTTGTCAGACTATGGCTACACCTTC.

The chain recombines TRBV19 with TRBJ1-5, with D maybe TRBD1 (5 bases). The CDR3 consists of 15 residues. Germline-derived CDR1 and CDR2 are LNHDA and SQIVND (reference sequence). Trimming stripped 1 base from V and 7 bases from J, with 14 bases between. CDR3 loop: CASSIGGGFGQPQHF. For the CDR3, the DNA is TGTGCCAGTAGTATAGGCGGGGGTTTCGGGCAGCCCCAGCATTTT.

V and J are TRBV5-6 and TRBJ1-5; a weak D match, TRBD1 (5 bases). The CDR3 length is 16 residues. V was trimmed by 3 bases and J by 0 bases, leaving 13 bases between them. Germline values: CDR1 SGHDT, CDR2 YYEEEE. The CDR3 region has the DNA TGTGCCAGCAGCTCGGGGACTGAACATAGCAATCAGCCCCAGCATTTT. This gives the protein CASSSGTEHSNQPQHF.

The CDR3 nucleotides are TGTGCCATCAGTACAACCTTGCAGCAGGGAGATACGCAGTATTTT. This sequence encodes CAISTTLQQGDTQYF. V is TRBV10-3 and J is TRBJ2-3, with D perhaps matching TRBD1 (5 bases). Trimming left V 5 bases short and J 5 bases short, with 17 bases between. Germline V CDR1 and CDR2: ENHRY, SYGVKD. This CDR3 has 15 residues.

The chain employs TRBV7-2 and TRBJ1-1, with TRBD1 identical over 9 bases. The ends lost 5 bases at V and 6 bases at J; junction bases unmatched: 10. The CDR3 totals 15 residues. Germline CDR1 and CDR2: SGHTA and FQGNSA. The CDR3 coding sequence is TGTGCCAGCAGCCCGAGGAGGGGACAGGGAGCTGAAGCTTTCTTT. Translated: CASSPRRGQGAEAFF.

The V and J genes are TRBV5-6 and TRBJ1-2; tentative D call: TRBD1 (5 bases). Germline loops: CDR1 SGHDT, CDR2 YYEEEE. Trimming cost V 4 bases and J 6 bases, with 16 bases left between them. CDR3 size: 14 residues. The CDR3 loop is CASSSGTVKHGYTF. For the CDR3, the DNA is TGTGCCAGCAGCAGCGGGACCGTCAAACATGGCTACACCTTC. Based on the CDR3 plus reference TRBV5-6 and TRBJ1-2, the full variable domain is DAGVTQSPTHLIKTRGQQVTLRCSPKSGHDTVSWYQQALGQGPQFIFQYYEEEERQRGNFPDRFSGHQFPNYSSELNVNALLLGDSALYLCASSSGTVKHGYTFGSGTRLTVV.

The V call is TRBV3-1 (or the pseudogene TRBV3-2), the J call TRBJ1-1, with 9 bases that match TRBD1. Germline V gene sequence: CDR1 LGHDT, CDR2 YNNKEL (reference sequence). V gave up 2 bases and J gave up 10 bases; unmatched junction bases: 5. This CDR3 region has 13 residues. CDR3 DNA sequence: TGTGCCAGCAGCCAAATGGGACAGGGAGTAGCTTTCTTT. As protein: CASSQMGQGVAFF.

This chain links TRBV7-8 with TRBJ1-5; TRBD1 agrees at 9 bases. With 6 bases clipped from V and 0 bases from J, the junction kept 12 bases outside the gene matches. The CDR3 runs 18 residues. Germline CDR1 is SGHVS and CDR2 is FQNEAQ. CDR3 in amino acids: CASSFSRTGGNSNQPQHF. The CDR3 nucleotides read TGTGCCAGCAGTTTCTCCCGAACAGGGGGCAATAGCAATCAGCCCCAGCATTTT.

The chain has TRBV3-1 (or the pseudogene TRBV3-2) and TRBJ2-1; 9 bases line up with TRBD1. CDR1 is LGHDT, CDR2 YNNKEL, per germline (reference sequence). V lost 4 bases and J lost 4; bases outside the gene matches: 11. The CDR3 is 17 residues long. The CDR3 DNA reads as TGTGCCAGCAGCCGAGGACCATCCGGGACAGGGTACAATGAGCAGTTCTTC. Its translation: CASSRGPSGTGYNEQFF.

V and J are TRBV4-1 and TRBJ1-5, with 8 bases identical to TRBD1. V shed 4 bases, J shed 6 bases, and the junction held 5 bases outside the gene matches. Germline V gene sequence: CDR1 MGHRA, CDR2 YSYEKL. This CDR3 has 14 residues. Written as DNA, the CDR3 is TGCGCCAGCAGCCTTGGACAGGGAAGTCAGCCCCAGCATTTT. Amino acid sequence: CASSLGQGSQPQHF.

V and J are TRBV5-1 and TRBJ1-2, with 9 bases that match TRBD1. Per germline, CDR1 SGHRS and CDR2 YFSETQ. The trim removed 1 base at V and 3 bases at J, leaving 7 bases unmatched. This CDR3 comprises 16 residues. CDR3 loop: CASSLYADRGDYGYTF. The CDR3 coding sequence is TGCGCCAGCAGCTTGTATGCCGACAGGGGGGACTATGGCTACACCTTC.

The chain has TRBV25-1 and TRBJ2-3; TRBD2 matches 16 bases. J lost 3 bases, V lost 4 bases, and 7 bases had no gene match. CDR1 and CDR2 (germline): MGHDK, SYGVNS. This CDR3 is 18 amino acids long. The CDR3 DNA is TGTGCCAGCAGTGTTGGGGGACTAGCGGGAGGGATGACAGATACGCAGTATTTT. Translated: CASSVGGLAGGMTDTQYF.

The CDR3 nucleotides read TGCGCCAGCAGCTTGGCGGGCAGTGGAGGGACTGAAGCTTTCTTT. The encoded protein is CASSLAGSGGTEAFF. The rearrangement uses TRBV5-1 and TRBJ1-1; D not resolved. Germline V gene data show CDR1 as SGHRS and CDR2 as YFSETQ. The CDR3 length is 15 residues. With 0 bases removed from V and 5 bases from J, the gap between germline ends came to 14 bases.